These T cell receptor beta chains were read from a single sample in a study of blood T cell repertoires in COVID-19. Data came from immunoSEQ multiplex PCR; TCRdb stores just in-frame clones and leaves some out. The table records 300,000 to 350,000 clones, more than 75% of them present only once. Source material: peripheral blood. The receptors derive from a woman aged 18-29 years who had recovered from COVID-19. CDR3s include the opening cysteine and the closing phenylalanine or tryptophan. The D gene is left open where the match is weak. Only some rows state a clone size, as once, few, many or a class for expanded clones.

>TRBV7-9|NA|NA|TRBJ1-3
TGTGCCAGCTCCCGAAGGGAGGCTGGAAACACCATATATTTT
CASSRREAGNTIYF
>TRBV5-6|TRBD1|few|TRBJ1-5
TGTGCCAGCAGCTTGTCCGGGACAGATAATCAGCCCCAGCATTTT
CASSLSGTDNQPQHF
>TRBV9|NA|NA|TRBJ2-6
TGTGCCAGCTCCAGGGTGGACGGGGCCAACGTCCTGACTTTC
CASSRVDGANVLTF
>TRBV5-6|NA|NA|TRBJ1-6
TGTGCCAGCAGCTTGGTAGGGGTGGATAATTCACCCCTCCACTTT
CASSLVGVDNSPLHF
>TRBV7-2|NA|NA|TRBJ1-2
TGTGCCAGCAGCTTAGCAGGGAGGAATGGCTACACCTTC
CASSLAGRNGYTF
>TRBV11-2|TRBD2|NA|TRBJ2-1
TGTGCCAGCAGCTTAGTGGGCACTAGCGGGAGTTCTGAGCAGTTCTTC
CASSLVGTSGSSEQFF
>TRBV24-1|TRBD2|NA|TRBJ2-1
TGTGCCACCAGTGATCCGTTGACTAGCGGCCATGGGCTCAATGAGCAGTTCTTC
CATSDPLTSGHGLNEQFF
>TRBV5-4|TRBD1|NA|TRBJ1-1
TGTGCCAGCAGCCCCGGGACAGGTTGGGGCGCCGAAGCTTTCTTT
CASSPGTGWGAEAFF
>TRBV2|TRBD1|NA|TRBJ1-5
TGTGCCAGCAGTGTGGAGGGGGCGGGTGGCAATCAGCCCCAGCATTTT
CASSVEGAGGNQPQHF
>TRBV11-2|NA|NA|TRBJ2-2
TGTGCCACCACCCCCACCGCTCGAGACACCGGGGAGCTGTTTTTT
CATTPTARDTGELFF
>TRBV6-5|NA|NA|TRBJ2-1
TGTGCCAGCAGCTCAACAGGGCTCTCCTACAATGAGCAGTTCTTC
CASSSTGLSYNEQFF
>TRBV29-1|NA|once|TRBJ2-1
TGCAGCGTTGATTCAAGGCGGAGCTCCTACAATGAGCAGTTCTTC
CSVDSRRSSYNEQFF
>TRBV7-2|TRBD1|NA|TRBJ2-2
TGTGCCAGCAGCTCACAGGGGGCCCCCTTACCCGGGGAGCTGTTTTTT
CASSSQGAPLPGELFF
>TRBV30|TRBD2|NA|TRBJ2-5
TGTGCCTGGAGTGTTGCTGCGGGAGGCCGCGGGACCCAGTACTTC
CAWSVAAGGRGTQYF
>TRBV29-1|TRBD2|NA|TRBJ2-1
TGCAGCGGCATCCCCGCGGGAGGGCCTTACAATGAGCAGTTCTTC
CSGIPAGGPYNEQFF
>TRBV24-1|NA|NA|TRBJ1-1
TGTGCCATAGCGCCCCGGGCGGGGACTGAAGCTTTCTTT
CAIAPRAGTEAFF
>TRBV25-1|NA|NA|TRBJ2-1
TGTGCCAGCAGTGAATATACAGCGGGTGCCTCCTACAATGAGCAGTTCTTC
CASSEYTAGASYNEQFF
>TRBV7-2|TRBD1|NA|TRBJ2-1
TGTGCCAGCAGCTCGCGCACCGGGACAGGGAACTACAATGAGCAGTTCTTC
CASSSRTGTGNYNEQFF
>TRBV9|TRBD2|NA|TRBJ2-1
TGTGCCAGCAGCGTAGGGGTAGGGCTAGCGGGAGGAGGGCGCTACAATGAGCAGTTCTTC
CASSVGVGLAGGGRYNEQFF
>TRBV10-3|NA|NA|TRBJ2-1
TGTGCCATCACCTCGGGAGTTTCCGAAGAGCAGTTCTTC
CAITSGVSEEQFF
>TRBV23-1|TRBD1|NA|TRBJ2-1
TGCGCCAGCAGTCAACCGGACAGGGACGTAAACTACAATGAGCAGTTCTTC
CASSQPDRDVNYNEQFF
>TRBV6-4|NA|NA|TRBJ2-2
TGTGCCAGCAGTGGGGGAGCACCCAAGAACACCGGGGAGCTGTTTTTT
CASSGGAPKNTGELFF
>TRBV6-2/TRBV6-3|NA|NA|TRBJ1-2
TGTGCCAGCAGCCAGCCGAACCCAGGGCTGGGCTATGGCTACACCTTC
CASSQPNPGLGYGYTF
>TRBV21-1|NA|NA|TRBJ2-1
TGTGCCAGCAGCAAATCAAGACTAGCGGGAGGCAATGAGCAGTTCTTC
CASSKSRLAGGNEQFF
>TRBV18|TRBD1|NA|TRBJ1-2
TGTGCCAGCTCACCAGGGACAGGGGGTATCTATGGCTACACCTTC
CASSPGTGGIYGYTF
>TRBV10-3|NA|NA|TRBJ1-3
TGTGCCATGAGCAGGGATGGAAACACCATATATTTT
CAMSRDGNTIYF
>TRBV6-2/TRBV6-3|NA|NA|TRBJ1-5
TGTGCCAGCAGCCCCGGGGGGAGCAATCAGCCCCAGCATTTT
CASSPGGSNQPQHF
>TRBV25-1|NA|NA|TRBJ2-5
TGTGCCAGCAGTGAATTTCGGGGGCAAGAGACCCAGTACTTC
CASSEFRGQETQYF
>TRBV27|TRBD1|few|TRBJ2-1
TGTGCCAGCAGTTCGGACAGGGGTGACTCCTACAATGAGCAGTTCTTC
CASSSDRGDSYNEQFF
>TRBV6-5|NA|NA|TRBJ1-3
TGTGCCAGCAGTTACTCGGGGGGGTCAGCGGGAAACACCATATATTTT
CASSYSGGSAGNTIYF
>TRBV28|TRBD2|NA|TRBJ2-2
TGTGCCAGCAGTTTAGTACTAGCGGTCTACACCGGGGAGCTGTTTTTT
CASSLVLAVYTGELFF
>TRBV28|NA|few|TRBJ1-1
TGTGCCAGCAGTTTACCGCGGTACACTGAAGCTTTCTTT
CASSLPRYTEAFF
>TRBV7-2|NA|NA|TRBJ2-5
TGTGCCAGCAGCTTCAGCGGAACCGAAGAGACCCAGTACTTC
CASSFSGTEETQYF
>TRBV19|NA|NA|TRBJ2-3
TGTGCCAGTAGTCCCCCGGGGACTAGCACAGATACGCAGTATTTT
CASSPPGTSTDTQYF
>TRBV19|NA|NA|TRBJ2-2
TGTGCCAGTAGTATAGCCTCGGGGCAGGGGTATGGCACCGGGGAGCTGTTTTTT
CASSIASGQGYGTGELFF
>TRBV6-5|NA|NA|TRBJ2-1
TGTGCCAGCAGTTACTCGGAGGGGGGGGAGCAGTTCTTC
CASSYSEGGEQFF
>TRBV11-2|NA|NA|TRBJ2-1
TGTGCCAGCAGCTTTGGGCCGCCGGCCATGTACAATGAGCAGTTCTTC
CASSFGPPAMYNEQFF
>TRBV7-9|NA|NA|TRBJ2-1
TGTGCCAGCGGGACTCCCAAGAGCTCCTACAATGAGCAGTTCTTC
CASGTPKSSYNEQFF
>TRBV30|TRBD1|NA|TRBJ1-1
TGTGCCTGGTACAGGGGTAGGGGCACTGAAGCTTTCTTT
CAWYRGRGTEAFF
>TRBV5-6|NA|few|TRBJ1-4
TGTGCCAGCAGCTTCACAGGTCGCGCAACTAATGAAAAACTGTTTTTT
CASSFTGRATNEKLFF
>TRBV6-5|TRBD2|NA|TRBJ2-1
TGTGCCAGCAGCCCACGTAGCGGGACCTACAATGAGCAGTTCTTC
CASSPRSGTYNEQFF
>TRBV5-4|TRBD2|NA|TRBJ2-3
TGTGCCAGCAGCATCGGACTAGCGGGAGACACAGATACGCAGTATTTT
CASSIGLAGDTDTQYF
>TRBV3-1/TRBV3-2|TRBD1|NA|TRBJ2-1
TGTGCCAGCAGCCCCAGGACAGGGGACAATGAGCAGTTCTTC
CASSPRTGDNEQFF
>TRBV5-8|NA|NA|TRBJ2-3
TGTGCCAGCAGACGGAGGGGACCCTTATACACAGATACGCAGTATTTT
CASRRRGPLYTDTQYF
>TRBV30|NA|once|TRBJ1-1
TGTGCCTGGATATCGAGGGGGAGTAACACTGAAGCTTTCTTT
CAWISRGSNTEAFF
>TRBV19|TRBD2|NA|TRBJ2-5
TGTGCCACTACTGCCCTGAGCGGGAGAGGTTTGGGTCAAGAGACCCAGTACTTC
CATTALSGRGLGQETQYF
>TRBV19|TRBD2|NA|TRBJ2-4
TGTGCCAGTAGGGGGGGGTTAGTCCAAGCCAAAAACATTCAGTACTTC
CASRGGLVQAKNIQYF
>TRBV29-1|TRBD1|once|TRBJ1-1
TGCAGCGTGGGACAGCAGAACACTGAAGCTTTCTTT
CSVGQQNTEAFF
>TRBV10-1|NA|NA|TRBJ2-1
TGCGCCAGCAGTGACCCCTTAGTACCCAATGAGCAGTTCTTC
CASSDPLVPNEQFF
>TRBV5-8|TRBD2|NA|TRBJ2-1
TGTGCCAGCAACAAAGCGGGACTATCCTACAATGAGCAGTTCTTC
CASNKAGLSYNEQFF
>TRBV30|NA|NA|TRBJ1-1
TGTGCCTGGAGTTCAGGACAGAGATATCTGAACACTGAAGCTTTCTTT
CAWSSGQRYLNTEAFF